These 25 T cell receptor beta chains were all obtained from the same sample, sequenced in a study of vaccination effects on CD4 cells after COVID-19. In the ViraFEST assay, antigen-specific CD4+ clonotypes were identified by expansion after peptide-pool stimulation. CD4+ T cells were isolated after 10 days of culture. It was between March and December 2020 that the person had a SARS-CoV-2 infection confirmed by PCR. Clones were sequenced by immunoSEQ multiplex PCR, and TCRdb holds only the in-frame ones, with some missing. The table shows 20,000 to 30,000 clones, with about 72% occurring only once. No antigen has been identified for these receptors. Sequenced material: CD4+ T cells from PBMCs cultured with SARS-CoV-2 spike peptides, taken before COVID-19 vaccination. These receptors came from a human donor who had a prior SARS-CoV-2 infection.

The genes are TRBV24-1 and TRBJ2-5; TRBD2 might be the D (7 bases). From germline, CDR1 is KGHDR and CDR2 SFDVKD. Trimming stripped 1 base from V and 1 base from J, with 9 bases between. The CDR3 covers 15 residues. CDR3 coding DNA: TGTGCCACCAGTGATTTTAGGGGGGGCCAAGAGACCCAGTACTTC. Translating gives CATSDFRGGQETQYF.

This clone was seen only a few times. The rearrangement uses TRBV28 and TRBJ1-1, with 7 nucleotides matching TRBD1. With V trimmed by 8 bases and J by 3 bases, 9 bases remained unmatched. This CDR3 region has 14 residues. Germline CDR1 is MDHEN and CDR2 is SYDVKM. As DNA, the CDR3 is TGTGCCAGCTACCCAGGGGGTCTTCACACTGAAGCTTTCTTT. Its translation: CASYPGGLHTEAFF.

The CDR3 is CASREYQETQYF. As DNA, the CDR3 is TGTGCCAGTCGGGAGTACCAAGAGACCCAGTACTTC. V gene TRBV2 combines with J gene TRBJ2-5; D possibly corresponds to TRBD2 (6 bases). Germline V gene lookup returns CDR1 SNHLY and CDR2 FYNNEI. V lost 9 bases and J 0 bases, leaving 8 bases between the germline ends. CDR3 length equals 12 residues. The full variable domain, its missing parts supplied by reference TRBV2 and TRBJ2-5, is EPEVTQTPSHQVTQMGQEVILRCVPISNHLYFYWYRQILGQKVEFLVSFYNNEISEKSEIFDDQFSVERPDGSNFTLKIRSTKLEDSAMYFCASREYQETQYFGPGTRLLVL.

This clone is large (0.1 to 1%) within its sample. The chain has TRBV5-4 and TRBJ2-5, with D possibly TRBD1 on 7 matching bases. V gave up 4 bases and J gave up 3 bases, with 13 bases separating them. CDR1 and CDR2 (germline): SGHNT, YYREEE (reference sequence). The CDR3 consists of 14 residues. The CDR3: CASSQGQREETQYF. CDR3 nucleotides: TGTGCCAGCAGCCAGGGACAGCGGGAAGAGACCCAGTACTTC. Based on the CDR3 plus reference TRBV5-4 and TRBJ2-5, the full variable domain is ETGVTQSPTHLIKTRGQQVTLRCSSQSGHNTVSWYQQALGQGPQFIFQYYREEENGRGNFPPRFSGLQFPNYSSELNVNALELDDSALYLCASSQGQREETQYFGPGTRLLVL.

The J gene is TRBJ2-7, the V gene TRBV19; D might be TRBD1 or TRBD2, each matching 5 bases. CDR3 length: 14 amino acids. The germline V and J ends were trimmed by 4 bases and 3 bases, with 13 bases remaining between them. Germline V lookup: CDR1 LNHDA, CDR2 SQIVND (reference sequence). The CDR3 is CASSTRDAHYEQYF. CDR3 DNA: TGTGCCAGTAGTACCCGGGACGCTCACTACGAGCAGTACTTC.

The gene calls are TRBV4-2 and TRBJ2-5, with D perhaps given as TRBD1 or TRBD2 (6 bases each). V lost 2 bases and J 5 bases, leaving 18 bases between the germline ends. In germline, CDR1 is LGHNA, CDR2 YNFKEQ. The CDR3 runs to 16 residues. The CDR3 spells CASSQPTHGGRETQYF. DNA for the CDR3: TGTGCCAGCAGCCAACCAACCCACGGGGGCAGGGAGACCCAGTACTTC.

This clone was found once. The chain uses TRBV7-2 and TRBJ1-1, with 8 bases aligning to TRBD1. Per germline, CDR1 SGHTA and CDR2 FQGNSA. The CDR3 runs 15 residues. The V gene end was trimmed by 5 bases and the J gene end by 6 bases; junction bases not matched to a gene: 11. This CDR3 reads CASSLTGGISAEAFF. CDR3 coding DNA: TGTGCCAGCAGCCTTACAGGGGGAATTAGCGCTGAAGCTTTCTTT.

The V gene is TRBV2, the J gene TRBJ1-2, with TRBD1 matching over 7 bases. The germline CDR1 and CDR2 sequences are SNHLY and FYNNEI. The CDR3 runs 13 residues. V was pared by 7 bases and J by 5 bases, with 7 bases of the junction left unmatched. CDR3 sequence: CASTQGFTYGYTF. CDR3 DNA: TGTGCCAGCACACAGGGGTTTACATATGGCTACACCTTC. Complete variable domain (other parts from reference TRBV2 and TRBJ1-2): EPEVTQTPSHQVTQMGQEVILRCVPISNHLYFYWYRQILGQKVEFLVSFYNNEISEKSEIFDDQFSVERPDGSNFTLKIRSTKLEDSAMYFCASTQGFTYGYTFGSGTRLTVV.

The chain uses TRBV4-2 and TRBJ1-4, with 7 bases fitting TRBD1. V was clipped by 3 bases and J by 1 base; unmatched bases: 5. This CDR3 has 16 amino acids. Germline V CDR1 and CDR2: LGHNA, YNFKEQ. The CDR3 is CASSHVQGGTNEKLFF. CDR3 coding DNA: TGTGCCAGCAGCCACGTCCAGGGGGGAACTAATGAAAAACTGTTTTTT.

The chain joins TRBV30 to TRBJ1-6; D ambiguous. The V gene lost 2 bases and the J gene lost 7 bases, with 6 bases spanning the gap. CDR1 GTSNPN and CDR2 SVGIG come from the germline V gene (reference sequence). This CDR3 region has 12 residues. Here the CDR3 DNA reads TGTGCCTGGAGTCGCCAGAATTCACCCCTCCACTTT. Its translation is CAWSRQNSPLHF. Based on the CDR3 plus reference TRBV30 and TRBJ1-6, the full variable domain is SQTIHQWPATLVQPVGSPLSLECTVEGTSNPNLYWYRQAAGRGLQLLFYSVGIGQISSEVPQNLSASRPQDRQFILSSKKLLLSDSGFYLCAWSRQNSPLHFGNGTRLTVT.

The CDR3 DNA is TGTGCCAGCAGCGTCATACTCGGCGAGCAGTACTTC. Residues: CASSVILGEQYF. This rearrangement joins TRBV11-3 to TRBJ2-7; D not certain. This CDR3 has 12 residues. Germline V gives CDR1 SGHNT, CDR2 YENEEA. Trimming stripped 5 bases from V and 6 bases from J, with 11 bases between.

As DNA, the CDR3 is TGTGCCAGCTCACCACTGGGAGGGAGCCGTGGCTACACCTTC. Its translation is CASSPLGGSRGYTF. V usage is TRBV18 and J usage is TRBJ1-2; D not resolved. This CDR3 is built from 14 residues. Germline values: CDR1 KGHSH, CDR2 LQKENI. V was clipped by 1 base and J by 7 bases, with 13 bases between them. Supplemented by reference TRBV18 and TRBJ1-2, the full variable domain reads NAGVMQNPRHLVRRRGQEARLRCSPMKGHSHVYWYRQLPEEGLKFMVYLQKENIIDESGMPKERFSAEFPKEGPSILRIQQVVRGDSAAYFCASSPLGGSRGYTFGSGTRLTVV.

The CDR3 DNA sequence: TGTGCCAGCCATCGGGGGGGGAGTGAGACCCAGTACTTC. Protein: CASHRGGSETQYF. The gene calls are TRBV7-2 and TRBJ2-5, with TRBD2 matching 8 bases. Unmatched junction bases numbered 7, after V lost 8 bases and J lost 5 bases. This CDR3 region has 13 residues. Germline V gene data show CDR1 as SGHTA and CDR2 as FQGNSA.

This clone is a singleton in its sample. This chain links TRBV5-1 with TRBJ2-5; 8 nucleotides line up with TRBD1. The germline gives CDR1 SGHRS, CDR2 YFSETQ. V lost 6 bases, J lost 5 bases, and 12 bases stayed unmatched. The CDR3 totals 15 residues. The CDR3: CASTLGDRLRETQYF. The CDR3 nucleotides read TGCGCCAGCACCCTCGGGGACAGGTTGAGGGAGACCCAGTACTTC.

Only one count was recorded for this clone. This sequence joins TRBV4-1 and TRBJ1-4, with D possibly being TRBD1 (6 bases). CDR3 length equals 18 residues. V lost 4 bases and J 2 bases, leaving 20 bases between the germline ends. The germline V gene has CDR1 MGHRA and CDR2 YSYEKL. The CDR3 DNA is TGCGCCAGCAGCCCGGGGAGGGGGGGCGCGTCTACTAATGAAAAACTGTTTTTT. This codes for CASSPGRGGASTNEKLFF.

The chain carries TRBV9 and TRBJ2-3; 11 positions agree with TRBD2. The CDR3 consists of 16 residues. Trimming took 4 bases from V and 4 from J; bases not matched to a gene: 8. CDR1 is SGDLS and CDR2 is YYNGEE in the germline V gene. Written as DNA, the CDR3 is TGTGCCAGCAGCCCAGATAGCGGGAGGGCCCCAGATACGCAGTATTTT. This encodes CASSPDSGRAPDTQYF.

This chain uses TRBV12-3 or TRBV12-4 with TRBJ1-4, with 9 positions matching TRBD1. The CDR3 spans 13 residues. The trim removed 5 bases at V and 8 bases at J, leaving 3 bases unmatched. The chain's CDR3 is CASSPGQGEKLFF. For the CDR3, the DNA is TGTGCCAGCAGTCCGGGACAGGGAGAAAAACTGTTTTTT.

This clone was seen only once. This chain joins TRBV7-9 and TRBJ2-3, with TRBD2 identical over 12 bases. This CDR3 is built from 17 residues. Germline trimming cut 1 base from V and 4 bases from J; bases unmatched to any gene: 6. Per germline, CDR1 SEHNR and CDR2 FQNEAQ (reference sequence). CDR3: CASSLGPGLAGPDTQYF. The CDR3 DNA follows: TGTGCCAGCAGCTTAGGGCCGGGACTAGCGGGCCCAGATACGCAGTATTTT. Full variable domain (missing parts from reference TRBV7-9 and TRBJ2-3): DTGVSQNPRHKITKRGQNVTFRCDPISEHNRLYWYRQTLGQGPEFLTYFQNEAQLEKSRLLSDRFSAERPKGSFSTLEIQRTEQGDSAMYLCASSLGPGLAGPDTQYFGPGTRLTVL.

This clone was counted between two and nine times. This rearrangement joins TRBV2 to TRBJ2-7; 7 nucleotides match TRBD1. The CDR3 covers 14 residues. The germline CDR1 and CDR2 sequences are SNHLY and FYNNEI. V was clipped by 7 bases and J by 3 bases; unmatched bases: 9. CDR3 DNA: TGTGCCAGCAAGCCCGGGACAGAGTACTACGAGCAGTACTTC. As protein: CASKPGTEYYEQYF.

The chain employs TRBV30 and TRBJ1-1, with D perhaps matching TRBD1 (5 bases). Trimming took 7 bases from V and 5 from J, leaving 14 bases between them. Germline loops: CDR1 GTSNPN, CDR2 SVGIG (reference sequence). The CDR3 spans 12 residues. CDR3 loop: CASSYGATEAFF. In nucleotides, the CDR3 is TGTGCCTCATCCTACGGGGCAACTGAAGCTTTCTTT.

The gene calls are TRBV7-2 and TRBJ2-1; 7 nucleotides match TRBD2. The length of the CDR3 is 16 residues. With 0 bases clipped from V and 7 bases from J, the junction kept 9 bases outside the gene matches. Germline V CDR1 and CDR2: SGHTA, FQGNSA. The CDR3 DNA reads as TGTGCCAGCAGCTTAGCGGGAGGAGTGGGGGGGAATGAGCAGTTCTTC. Protein: CASSLAGGVGGNEQFF.

The rearrangement uses TRBV5-4 and TRBJ1-1; a weak D match, TRBD1 (5 bases). CDR3 length equals 15 residues. Between the trimmed V and J ends, which lost 2 bases and 1 base, there was a span of 12 bases. CDR1 and CDR2 (germline): SGHNT, YYREEE (reference sequence). The CDR3 nucleotides are TGTGCCAGCAGCTTCCCGGACGACAGGAACACTGAAGCTTTCTTT. Residues: CASSFPDDRNTEAFF.

In its sample, this clone was seen a few times. The identical CDR3 is also encoded by other nucleotide sequences in the sample. V gene TRBV4-2 combines with J gene TRBJ2-5; D is possibly TRBD2 (5 bases). This CDR3 has 14 residues. V was clipped by 1 base and J by 3 bases, with 9 bases between them. Germline loops: CDR1 LGHNA, CDR2 YNFKEQ. Here the CDR3 DNA reads TGTGCCAGCAGCCAAGGGACTGCGAAAGAGACCCAGTACTTC. Translated: CASSQGTAKETQYF.

The genes are TRBV4-1 and TRBJ1-4, with D perhaps TRBD1 (6 bases). The V gene lost 3 bases and the J gene lost 8 bases, with 25 bases spanning the gap. Germline V gene lookup returns CDR1 MGHRA and CDR2 YSYEKL. The CDR3 covers 18 residues. The CDR3 bases are TGCGCCAGCAGCCAGTCAGACAGGCTTCCGGCCTTGGGGGAAAAACTGTTTTTT. The encoded protein is CASSQSDRLPALGEKLFF.

The chain is built from TRBV5-5 and TRBJ1-1; D ambiguous. V dropped 0 bases and J dropped 6 bases, with 12 bases sitting between them. Germline V gives CDR1 SGHKS, CDR2 YYEKEE (reference sequence). The length of the CDR3 is 14 residues. The CDR3: CASSLVSYEPEAFF. In nucleotides, the CDR3 is TGTGCCAGCAGCTTGGTTAGTTATGAACCTGAAGCTTTCTTT.